The 5 T cell receptor beta chains reported below all come from one sample, sequenced in a study of cytomegalovirus exposure and HLA in healthy donors. This PCR relied on a set of 60 Vbeta primers and 13 Jbeta primers. Some clones are missing from TCRdb's copy, which holds only in-frame ones; the method was immunoSEQ multiplex PCR. The sample contains some 200,000 clones, about 83% of which appear only once. Sequencing was carried out using PBMCs. These receptors all come from a female donor in good health and CMV-seronegative.

The chain carries TRBV5-1 and TRBJ2-4, with D tentatively TRBD1 (6 bases). The V and J ends lost 0 bases and 0 bases respectively, with 16 bases between them. This CDR3 is built from 18 residues. The germline V gene has CDR1 SGHRS and CDR2 YFSETQ. CDR3 region: CASSLGTAPLLAKNIQYF. The CDR3 DNA reads TGCGCCAGCAGCTTGGGGACAGCACCCTTACTAGCCAAAAACATTCAGTACTTC.

The chain links TRBV4-3 to TRBJ2-7; TRBD2 matches at 8 bases. The CDR3 consists of 14 residues. Unmatched junction bases numbered 8, after V lost 9 bases and J lost 1 base. Looked up from germline, CDR1 is LGHNA and CDR2 is YSLEER. This chain's CDR3 is CASRPGTRSYEQYF. The CDR3 nucleotides are TGCGCCAGTAGACCCGGGACTAGATCCTACGAGCAGTACTTC.

V is TRBV6-1 and J is TRBJ2-5; 8 nucleotides line up with TRBD1. CDR1 and CDR2 (germline): MNHNS, SASEGT. V lost 2 bases and J lost 4; bases outside the gene matches: 9. The CDR3 is 16 amino acids. CDR3 DNA: TGTGCCAGCAGTGAAATGAGGACAGGGCAAGGAGAGACCCAGTACTTC. Its translation is CASSEMRTGQGETQYF.

The gene calls are TRBV7-2 and TRBJ2-3, with 14 bases matching TRBD2. J lost 3 bases, V lost 0 bases, and 11 bases had no gene match. The CDR3 has 20 residues. Germline CDR1 reads SGHTA; CDR2 reads FQGNSA. The CDR3, as DNA: TGTGCCAGCAGCTTAGCGGGACTAGCGGGAGTCGTCGGGGGGACAGATACGCAGTATTTT. It translates to CASSLAGLAGVVGGTDTQYF.

The chain employs TRBV5-4 and TRBJ2-7; the match to TRBD2 covers 7 bases. The CDR3 runs to 15 residues. V lost 0 bases to trimming and J lost 1 base; unmatched junction nucleotides: 4. Germline V CDR1 and CDR2: SGHNT, YYREEE (reference sequence). In DNA form, the CDR3 reads TGTGCCAGCAGCTTGGCCGCGGGAGAATCCTACGAGCAGTACTTC. It is translated as CASSLAAGESYEQYF. Together with reference TRBV5-4 and TRBJ2-7, the CDR3 gives the full variable domain: ETGVTQSPTHLIKTRGQQVTLRCSSQSGHNTVSWYQQALGQGPQFIFQYYREEENGRGNFPPRFSGLQFPNYSSELNVNALELDDSALYLCASSLAAGESYEQYFGPGTRLTVT.